One sample yielded the 27 T cell receptor beta chains listed below, sequenced in a study of shared clonotypes between healthy human individuals. Clones were read by immunoSEQ multiplex PCR, and TCRdb kept only the in-frame ones, dropping some. The sample has 2 million to 2.5 million clones; about nine tenths are singletons. What was sequenced was naive CD4+ T cells from PBMCs. Subset: CD45RA+ positively selected. The receptor source for this set is a man aged 18-30 years in good health. Some clones in this sample may be carry-over from other donors' samples.

The chain is built from TRBV25-1 and TRBJ1-2; D perhaps matches TRBD1 (5 bases). In germline, CDR1 is MGHDK, CDR2 SYGVNS. There are 12 residues in the CDR3. V was pared by 6 bases and J by 6 bases, with 11 bases between. CDR3 in DNA: TGTGCCAGCAGAGGGGATTCCGATGGCTACACCTTC. Translated, it gives CASRGDSDGYTF.

The genes are TRBV29-1 and TRBJ2-3; a possible D gene is TRBD2 (7 bases). Germline V gene data show CDR1 as SQVTM and CDR2 as ANQGSEA. Trimming shortened V by 1 base and J by 4 bases, and 27 bases separated the two germline ends. The CDR3 consists of 19 residues. In nucleotides, the CDR3 is TGCAGCGTTGAAGGCCAGGTGCGGGAGAGGAGGGAGGGGGCAGATACGCAGTATTTT. Translated: CSVEGQVRERREGADTQYF.

J is TRBJ1-2 and V is TRBV21-1. TRBV21-1 is designated a pseudogene. CDR3 length: 18 amino acids. CDR3 sequence (DNA): TGTGCCAGCAGCTCCAAAGGGGTTAGGTTTGAGGGGCCCTATGGCTACACCTTC. It codes for CASSSKGVRFEGPYGYTF.

The rearrangement uses TRBV28 and TRBJ1-1; TRBD1 is a possible D gene (5 bases). This CDR3 region has 11 residues. CDR1 and CDR2 from the germline V gene are MDHEN and SYDVKM. The V and J ends lost 10 bases and 4 bases respectively, with 10 bases between them. The CDR3 nucleotides read TGTGCCACCCAGGGTATCACTGAAGCTTTCTTT. It encodes CATQGITEAFF.

As to this clone: This sample also contains other DNA sequences that code for the same CDR3. The chain has TRBV5-1 and TRBJ2-3; weak D call: TRBD2 (6 bases). The CDR3 has 16 amino acids. Germline lookup yields CDR1 SGHRS and CDR2 YFSETQ. Trimming removed 0 bases at V and 1 base at J, with 12 bases between. CDR3 coding DNA: TGCGCCAGCAGCTTGGGAGGAGCGGGTGGCACAGATACGCAGTATTTT. Translating it yields CASSLGGAGGTDTQYF.

This sequence joins TRBV7-9 and TRBJ1-1; TRBD1 might be the D (6 bases). Per germline, CDR1 SEHNR and CDR2 FQNEAQ (reference sequence). V was cut by 1 base and J by 4 bases, with 13 bases left in between. The CDR3 runs 15 residues. The DNA of the CDR3 is TGTGCCAGCAGCTTAGTAACAGGGCGGTCCACTGAAGCTTTCTTT. The encoded protein is CASSLVTGRSTEAFF. Full variable domain (missing parts from reference TRBV7-9 and TRBJ1-1): DTGVSQNPRHKITKRGQNVTFRCDPISEHNRLYWYRQTLGQGPEFLTYFQNEAQLEKSRLLSDRFSAERPKGSFSTLEIQRTEQGDSAMYLCASSLVTGRSTEAFFGQGTRLTVV.

The rearrangement joins TRBV4-2 to TRBJ2-7; 8 nucleotides line up with TRBD2. This CDR3 contains 16 residues. Looked up from germline, CDR1 is LGHNA and CDR2 is YNFKEQ. V dropped 6 bases and J dropped 2; count of bases not matched to a gene: 12. The CDR3 reads CASSPEGTSGTYEQYF. The CDR3 DNA reads as TGTGCCAGCAGTCCGGAGGGAACTAGCGGTACCTACGAGCAGTACTTC.

This clone was counted once. V is TRBV10-3 and J is TRBJ2-1; D ambiguous. V dropped 5 bases and J dropped 0 bases, with 11 bases sitting between them. Germline values: CDR1 ENHRY, CDR2 SYGVKD. The CDR3 totals 15 residues. In DNA, the CDR3 is TGTGCCATCAGTTCCCCAAGGAGCTCCTACAATGAGCAGTTCTTC. Translated: CAISSPRSSYNEQFF.

The chain uses TRBV4-1 and TRBJ2-7, with 8 bases fitting TRBD2. This CDR3 has 17 amino acids. Per germline, CDR1 MGHRA and CDR2 YSYEKL. The V segment lost 0 bases and the J segment 7 bases; nucleotides outside the gene matches: 14. As DNA, the CDR3 is TGCGCCAGCAGCCAAGAGATCGAACTAGCGGAACTACGGGAGCAGTACTTC. This sequence encodes CASSQEIELAELREQYF.

The V and J genes are TRBV11-2 and TRBJ1-1; weak D call: TRBD1 (5 bases). The germline gives CDR1 SGHAT, CDR2 FQNNGV. The CDR3 is 15 residues long. Trimming took 10 bases from V and 4 from J, leaving 22 bases between them. The CDR3 spells CAIKPGWGGSTEAFF. The CDR3 nucleotides are TGTGCCATCAAACCCGGATGGGGGGGAAGCACTGAAGCTTTCTTT.

The V call is TRBV7-2, the J call TRBJ1-1; a weak D match, TRBD1 (5 bases). The V gene's germline CDR1 is SGHTA and CDR2 FQGNSA. The CDR3 loop spans 14 amino acids. Trimming took off 5 bases at V and 6 bases at J, with 16 bases between the two ends. CDR3 protein: CASSPSRQSAEAFF. The CDR3 bases are TGTGCCAGCAGCCCAAGCCGACAGTCAGCTGAAGCTTTCTTT.

The J gene is TRBJ1-1, the V gene TRBV5-1, with TRBD1 matching 8 bases. The germline V gene encodes CDR1 SGHRS and CDR2 YFSETQ. The CDR3 is 14 amino acids. Trimming took 5 bases from V and 6 from J; bases not matched to a gene: 9. CDR3 loop: CASSSQGAAAEAFF. The CDR3 nucleotides are TGCGCCAGCAGTTCCCAGGGGGCGGCGGCTGAAGCTTTCTTT.

CDR3 coding DNA: TGTGCCAGCAGCCGTACCTGGACAGGGGGTTACGAGCAGTACTTC. It is translated as CASSRTWTGGYEQYF. The chain carries TRBV6-5 and TRBJ2-7; 10 nucleotides match TRBD1. There are 15 residues in the CDR3. The germline V gene encodes CDR1 MNHEY and CDR2 SVGAGI. V was pared by 6 bases and J by 4 bases, with 9 bases of the junction left unmatched.

Only one count was recorded for this clone. The chain uses TRBV18 and TRBJ1-4; D gene uncertain. This CDR3 region has 15 residues. The germline CDR1 and CDR2 sequences are KGHSH and LQKENI. Trimming left V 1 base short and J 4 bases short, with 10 bases between. The CDR3 nucleotides are TGTGCCAGCTCACCACGGTCAGAAAGTAATGAAAAACTGTTTTTT. Its translation is CASSPRSESNEKLFF.

The chain uses TRBV27 and TRBJ2-7; D remains unclear. CDR1 is MNHEY, CDR2 SMNVEV, per germline (reference sequence). With 3 bases removed from V and 5 bases from J, the gap between germline ends came to 17 bases. This CDR3 has 15 residues. This chain's CDR3 is CASSFSLILVDEQYF. The DNA for the CDR3 is TGTGCCAGCAGTTTCTCACTTATTTTAGTCGACGAGCAGTACTTC.

The genes are TRBV9 and TRBJ2-2, with D tentatively TRBD1 (6 bases). Trimming removed 5 bases at V and 12 bases at J, with 17 bases between. The CDR3 extends over 13 amino acids. CDR1 and CDR2 from the germline V gene are SGDLS and YYNGEE. The CDR3 region is CASRNDDGTKLFF. In DNA, the CDR3 is TGTGCCAGCAGAAATGATGACGGGACAAAGCTGTTTTTT.

Here the CDR3 DNA reads TGCGCCAGCTGCGATGCACAGGGGTTTTCAGATACGCAGTATTTT. Translated, it gives CASCDAQGFSDTQYF. The V call is TRBV5-1, the J call TRBJ2-3; 7 nucleotides match TRBD1. CDR1 and CDR2 (germline): SGHRS, YFSETQ. The CDR3 extends over 15 amino acids. The ends lost 7 bases at V and 4 bases at J; junction bases unmatched: 12.

This clone has only a few counts. Other DNA sequences from this sample encode an identical CDR3 as well. The chain joins TRBV4-1 to TRBJ1-1, with a weak D call TRBD1 (6 bases). Trimming left V 0 bases short and J 0 bases short, with 8 bases between. This CDR3 is built from 15 residues. Germline lookup yields CDR1 MGHRA and CDR2 YSYEKL. In DNA form, the CDR3 reads TGCGCCAGCAGCCAAGAGGCAGGGGTGAACACTGAAGCTTTCTTT. Residues: CASSQEAGVNTEAFF.

As concerns this clone: At the DNA level, this CDR3 is encoded by other sequences in the same sample as well. The rearrangement joins TRBV4-3 to TRBJ1-3; perhaps TRBD1 as D (5 bases). CDR3 length equals 17 residues. Trimming shortened V by 3 bases and J by 0 bases, and 15 bases separated the two germline ends. In germline, CDR1 is LGHNA, CDR2 YSLEER. The DNA for the CDR3 is TGCGCCAGCAGCCAGGACCCAACAGGATCCTCTGGAAACACCATATATTTT. It specifies CASSQDPTGSSGNTIYF.

The rearrangement joins TRBV4-1 to TRBJ2-7; 10 positions agree with TRBD2. J lost 3 bases, V lost 1 base, and 6 bases had no gene match. Germline-derived CDR1 and CDR2 are MGHRA and YSYEKL. The CDR3 contains 16 residues. Here the CDR3 DNA reads TGCGCCAGCAGCCAAGGTAGCGGGAGGACTCACTACGAGCAGTACTTC. It specifies CASSQGSGRTHYEQYF.

The DNA of the CDR3 is TGTGCCATCACCCAAAGACCGCAGGGGCTCGACTATGGCTACACCTTC. This encodes CAITQRPQGLDYGYTF. The chain recombines TRBV10-3 with TRBJ1-2, with D possibly being TRBD1 (6 bases). Germline V lookup: CDR1 ENHRY, CDR2 SYGVKD. The CDR3 runs 16 residues. V was trimmed by 7 bases and J by 3 bases, leaving 21 bases between them.

This chain links TRBV9 with TRBJ1-5, with D possibly TRBD1 on 5 matching bases. The germline V and J ends were trimmed by 0 bases and 3 bases, with 10 bases remaining between them. CDR1 is SGDLS, CDR2 YYNGEE, per germline. There are 15 residues in the CDR3. The DNA for the CDR3 is TGTGCCAGCAGCGTAGGAAAACAGGTCAATCAGCCCCAGCATTTT. Translation gives CASSVGKQVNQPQHF.

Details on this clone: This sample includes further DNA sequences coding for the same CDR3. The chain employs TRBV9 and TRBJ2-2; no reliable D call. Germline CDR1 and CDR2: SGDLS and YYNGEE. The CDR3 contains 14 residues. The V and J ends lost 2 bases and 5 bases respectively, with 10 bases between them. The CDR3 loop is CASSVPGSTGELFF. The CDR3 DNA reads as TGTGCCAGCAGCGTGCCAGGCTCAACCGGGGAGCTGTTTTTT.

This clone was counted a single time. The J gene is TRBJ2-3, the V gene TRBV5-1; no firm D call. The CDR3 is 16 amino acids. Per the germline V gene, CDR1 is SGHRS and CDR2 is YFSETQ. Trimming took 4 bases from V and 2 from J, leaving 17 bases between them. Here the CDR3 DNA reads TGCGCCAGCAGCGTCGGACGCAGCCCTATCACAGATACGCAGTATTTT. The encoded protein is CASSVGRSPITDTQYF.

The CDR3 spells CAIAGQGQEAFF. The DNA of the CDR3 is TGTGCCATAGCCGGACAGGGGCAAGAAGCTTTCTTT. This chain connects TRBV30 to TRBJ1-1, with 9 bases matching TRBD1. Looked up from germline, CDR1 is GTSNPN and CDR2 is SVGIG (reference sequence). V was pared by 8 bases and J by 8 bases, with 9 bases of the junction left unmatched. CDR3 length equals 12 residues.

The chain is built from TRBV30 and TRBJ1-5, with D perhaps matching TRBD1 (6 bases). V lost 0 bases and J 10 bases, leaving 16 bases between the germline ends. Germline values: CDR1 GTSNPN, CDR2 SVGIG (reference sequence). The CDR3 is 14 residues long. The CDR3, as DNA: TGTGCCTGGAGTGTACGCTCAGGGGCCCCCCCCCAGCATTTT. The encoded protein is CAWSVRSGAPPQHF. Full variable domain (missing parts from reference TRBV30 and TRBJ1-5): SQTIHQWPATLVQPVGSPLSLECTVEGTSNPNLYWYRQAAGRGLQLLFYSVGIGQISSEVPQNLSASRPQDRQFILSSKKLLLSDSGFYLCAWSVRSGAPPQHFGDGTRLSIL.

The rearrangement joins TRBV11-2 to TRBJ2-7, with TRBD1 identical over 8 bases. V lost 7 bases and J lost 3; bases outside the gene matches: 11. Germline V gene data show CDR1 as SGHAT and CDR2 as FQNNGV. CDR3 length equals 15 residues. CDR3 nucleotides: TGTGCCAGCACCATTACGACAGGGGAAGGCTACGAGCAGTACTTC. Translation gives CASTITTGEGYEQYF.